The rows below give T cell receptor beta chains drawn from one sample of a study of T-cell reconstitution after alpha-beta-depleted transplantation in children. TCRdb processed the PCR reads anew with MiXCR; each CDR3 protein has one entry. The profile shows around 250,000 distinct CDR3 sequences, over 8% of them singletons. This specimen consisted of PBMCs from the stem cell graft donor, obtained from the stem cell graft. The receptors here all came from a human donor who donated a stem cell graft to a child with SCID. Each CDR3 is given with its conserved first and last residue. The D gene is left open where the match is weak. Not every row has a clone size; where given, it reads once, few, many or a size class.

NA,TRBV5-4,TRBJ2-3,TRBD1,TGTGCCAGCAGCTTGGAAGTAAGGTCGTGGGGACAGGGTTTAGATACGCAGTATTTT,CASSLEVRSWGQGLDTQYF
few,TRBV20-1,TRBJ1-2,NA,TGCAGTGCCCCAACAGGAGCGAGGAATGGCTACACCTTC,CSAPTGARNGYTF
NA,TRBV7-9,TRBJ1-2,NA,TGTGCCAGCAGTAATCTCTATGGCTACACCTTC,CASSNLYGYTF
NA,TRBV7-7,TRBJ2-2,NA,TGTGCCAGCAGCATCGCGACGGGCGGGGAGCTGTTTTTT,CASSIATGGELFF
NA,TRBV5-1,TRBJ2-1,TRBD2,TGCGCCAGCAGCCAGGCTGGAGGACTAGCTTCCAATGAGCAGTTCTTC,CASSQAGGLASNEQFF
few,TRBV11-2,TRBJ2-3,TRBD2,TGTGCCAGCAGCTTAGTACCGGGGGCGGGAGGGGGCACAGATACGCAGTATTTT,CASSLVPGAGGGTDTQYF
NA,TRBV7-8,TRBJ2-5,TRBD1,TGTGCCAGCAACCTAAACGGACAGGGTGGGCGAGAGACCCAGTACTTC,CASNLNGQGGRETQYF
few,TRBV15,TRBJ2-7,NA,TGTGCCACCAGCAGAGACCCGACAGCTTACTACGAGCAGTACTTC,CATSRDPTAYYEQYF
few,TRBV9,TRBJ2-1,NA,TGTGCCAGCAGCCCCATGGGGGGCCTTTCTGATGAGCAGTTCTTC,CASSPMGGLSDEQFF
few,TRBV20-1,TRBJ2-7,NA,TGCAGTGCTAGCGGGGACGGCATCTACGAGCAGTACTTC,CSASGDGIYEQYF
NA,TRBV7-6,TRBJ2-1,NA,TGTGCCAGCAGCGGTATAGTCGTGGGTCTGAGGCAGTTCTTC,CASSGIVVGLRQFF
many,TRBV27,TRBJ1-6,NA,TGTGCCAGCAGTTTATTCTTCCAGGGTGGTTCACCCCTCCACTTT,CASSLFFQGGSPLHF
NA,TRBV12-3/TRBV12-4,TRBJ2-5,TRBD2,TGTGCCAGCAGTTTAGTTGATAGCGGGGGGGCGGCGGAGACCCAGTACTTC,CASSLVDSGGAAETQYF
many,TRBV6-1,TRBJ2-5,NA,TGTGCCAGCAGGGATTTGATGGGACCCAAACCAGGGGAGACCCAGTACTTC,CASRDLMGPKPGETQYF
NA,TRBV5-1,TRBJ2-2,NA,TGCGCCAGCAGCTTGGCAGGGATTCCCCCCAACACCGGGGAGCTGTTTTTT,CASSLAGIPPNTGELFF
few,TRBV20-1,TRBJ2-1,TRBD2,TGCAGTGCTAGAGATAGCGGTCTAGCGGGGAGCTCCTACAATGAGCAGTTCTTC,CSARDSGLAGSSYNEQFF
NA,TRBV5-1,TRBJ2-1,TRBD1,TGCGCCAGCAGCTGGGGACAGGGCAACAATGAGCAGTTCTTC,CASSWGQGNNEQFF
few,TRBV9,TRBJ2-2,TRBD2,TGTGCCAGCAGCGTAAGATCCAGCGGGGCTACCGGGGAGCTGTTTTTT,CASSVRSSGATGELFF
few,TRBV20-1,TRBJ2-2,NA,TGCAGTGCTAGCGCTACAGGCCCCGGGGAGCTGTTTTTT,CSASATGPGELFF
NA,TRBV5-1,TRBJ2-1,TRBD1,TGCGCCAGTCCTCCAGGGACAGGGGGCTCCTACAATGAGCAGTTCTTC,CASPPGTGGSYNEQFF
few,TRBV5-5,TRBJ2-5,TRBD2,TGTGCCAGCAGCTTCGGGACTAGCGGGGGGGCCTCGGAGACCCAGTACTTC,CASSFGTSGGASETQYF
few,TRBV7-9,TRBJ1-2,NA,TGTGCCAGCAGCTCCGGAGAAAACTATGGCTACACCTTC,CASSSGENYGYTF
NA,TRBV6-2/TRBV6-3,TRBJ2-1,TRBD2,TGTGCCAGCAGCCGGACTAGCGGGGGGGCCTATGAGCAGTTCTTC,CASSRTSGGAYEQFF
many,TRBV15,TRBJ2-4,NA,TGTGCCACCAGCAGATTGGACAGAGTAGTGGCCAAAAACATTCAGTACTTC,CATSRLDRVVAKNIQYF
NA,TRBV12-3/TRBV12-4,TRBJ2-1,NA,TGTGCCAGCCTTCGTGGGTTTTCTAATGAGCAGTTCTTC,CASLRGFSNEQFF
NA,TRBV12-3/TRBV12-4,TRBJ2-5,TRBD2,TGTGCCAGCAGACCGGGACTAGCGGGGCAGACTGGGGAGACCCAGTACTTC,CASRPGLAGQTGETQYF
NA,TRBV13,TRBJ1-2,TRBD1,TGTGCCAGTAAACCTGGGACAGGAGTCTATGGCTACACCTTC,CASKPGTGVYGYTF
NA,TRBV7-3,TRBJ1-6,TRBD1,TGTGCCAGCAGCTTAACGAGGGACAGAAATTCACCCCTCCACTTT,CASSLTRDRNSPLHF
many,TRBV29-1,TRBJ2-1,NA,TGCAGCGGATCAAGAGGGGTCTCCTACAATGAGCAGTTCTTC,CSGSRGVSYNEQFF
few,TRBV7-9,TRBJ2-1,NA,TGTGCCAGCAGCTTAGAGGCAGGGGTCCCCTACAATGAGCAGTTCTTC,CASSLEAGVPYNEQFF
many,TRBV24-1,TRBJ1-5,NA,TGTGCCACCAGTGATCGCGGACCGAACAATCAGCCCCAGCATTTT,CATSDRGPNNQPQHF
NA,TRBV12-3/TRBV12-4,TRBJ2-6,NA,TGTGCCAGCACCAGGGACCCCAACGTCCTGACTTTC,CASTRDPNVLTF
few,TRBV12-3/TRBV12-4,TRBJ2-2,TRBD1,TGTGCCAGCAGCCGAGACATAGGGGGCGCGGACACCGGGGAGCTGTTTTTT,CASSRDIGGADTGELFF
few,TRBV7-8,TRBJ2-2,NA,TGTGCCAGCAGCCCCTCATCAGGGGCCGGGGAGCTGTTTTTT,CASSPSSGAGELFF
many,TRBV4-1,TRBJ2-7,NA,TGCGCCAGCAGCGAAAGAGTAGGAAGCGGCGAGCAGTACTTC,CASSERVGSGEQYF
NA,TRBV20-1,TRBJ2-2,NA,TGCAGTGCTCCCTCACAGGGCACCGGGGAGCTGTTTTTT,CSAPSQGTGELFF
few,TRBV10-3,TRBJ1-6,TRBD1,TGTGCCATCAGGACAGGGAACGGATATTCACCCCTCCACTTT,CAIRTGNGYSPLHF
NA,TRBV6-1,TRBJ2-4,NA,TGTGCCAGCCAGGAATGGGGAGCCAAAAACATTCAGTACTTC,CASQEWGAKNIQYF
NA,TRBV10-3,TRBJ2-5,NA,TGTGCCATCAGTGGGATAGGGGAAGAGACCCAGTACTTC,CAISGIGEETQYF
few,TRBV20-1,TRBJ2-1,NA,TGCAGTGCTAGAGATCGGGGTCCCGAGCAGTTCTTC,CSARDRGPEQFF
few,TRBV20-1,TRBJ1-2,TRBD1,TGCAGTGCTAGAACGCCGGGACAGAGTAACTATGGCTACACCTTC,CSARTPGQSNYGYTF
few,TRBV20-1,TRBJ2-1,NA,TGCAGTGCTAGAGAGCCTAATGGAGGGTACTCCTCGTACAATGAGCAGTTCTTC,CSAREPNGGYSSYNEQFF
NA,TRBV5-6,TRBJ2-3,NA,TGTGCCAGCAGCTCCGAAAAAGGAGAGCTCCCCGCGTCTAGCACAGATACGCAGTATTTT,CASSSEKGELPASSTDTQYF
NA,TRBV12-3/TRBV12-4,TRBJ2-2,TRBD2,TGTGCCAGCAGGGAGGGGACTAGCGACGGGGAGCTGTTTTTT,CASREGTSDGELFF
NA,TRBV20-1,TRBJ2-3,NA,TGCAGTGCTACTCCCCCTCAGCGGGTCACAGATACGCAGTATTTT,CSATPPQRVTDTQYF
NA,TRBV4-1,TRBJ2-3,NA,TGCGCCAGCAGCCAAGAAGCTAGCACAGATACGCAGTATTTT,CASSQEASTDTQYF
few,TRBV5-1,TRBJ2-3,TRBD2,TGCGCCAGCAGCTTGTCGAGGCTAGCGGGGGACCTTGGAGATACGCAGTATTTT,CASSLSRLAGDLGDTQYF
few,TRBV3-1,TRBJ2-2,NA,TGTGCCTCCCAGGGGTTTCCCGGGGAGCTGTTTTTT,CASQGFPGELFF
NA,TRBV27,TRBJ1-2,NA,TGTGCCAGCAAGGGAGGAGGAGGTGGGGGCTACACCTTC,CASKGGGGGGYTF
few,TRBV29-1,TRBJ2-4,NA,TGCAGCGTTGGATTTATGGACATTCAGTACTTC,CSVGFMDIQYF
NA,TRBV5-1,TRBJ2-1,TRBD1,TGCGCCAGCAGCTTGACGGGACAGAAGAGCTCCTACAATGAGCAGTTCTTC,CASSLTGQKSSYNEQFF
NA,TRBV7-9,TRBJ2-3,NA,TGTGCCAGCAGCTTAGGCCAGGGGATTGGCGCAGATACGCAGTATTTT,CASSLGQGIGADTQYF
few,TRBV12-3/TRBV12-4,TRBJ2-7,TRBD1,TGTGCCAGCAGTTTAGTAAGGGACAGGGGCCACGAGCAGTACTTC,CASSLVRDRGHEQYF
NA,TRBV18,TRBJ2-7,TRBD1,TGTGCCAGCTCACGATCGGACAGGGGCCTCTCCTACGAGCAGTACTTC,CASSRSDRGLSYEQYF
medium-sized,TRBV25-1,TRBJ2-4,NA,TGTGCCAGCAGTGAATCGCTGGGTGGCAGCGAGGTAGCCAAAAACATTCAGTACTTC,CASSESLGGSEVAKNIQYF